One sample yielded the 14 T cell receptor beta chains listed below, sequenced in a study of T cell changes during pregnancy in multiple sclerosis. Sequencing was performed with immunoSEQ multiplex PCR; in TCRdb, only in-frame clones are kept and a portion is missing. The table includes about 38,000 clones, nearly 95% detected once. Material: CD4+ T cells from peripheral blood mononuclear cells, obtained after pregnancy. The source is a female donor in good health, enrolled as a control in a pregnancy study.

The chain employs TRBV20-1 and TRBJ1-1; D uncertain. V lost 3 bases and J 4 bases, leaving 6 bases between the germline ends. Per germline, CDR1 DFQATT and CDR2 SNEGSKA (reference sequence). This CDR3 has 11 amino acids. The chain's CDR3 is CSARSRTEAFF. The DNA for the CDR3 is TGCAGTGCTAGGTCCCGCACTGAAGCTTTCTTT.

The V gene is TRBV6-5, the J gene TRBJ2-3; 10 nucleotides match TRBD1. Germline lookup yields CDR1 MNHEY and CDR2 SVGAGI. There are 14 residues in the CDR3. V dropped 6 bases and J dropped 4; count of bases not matched to a gene: 4. CDR3 in DNA: TGTGCCAGCAGATCGACAGGGGGCTCAGATACGCAGTATTTT. Translated: CASRSTGGSDTQYF.

The chain uses TRBV25-1 and TRBJ1-1; D may be TRBD1 (5 bases). The CDR3 has 14 amino acids. Trimming took 7 bases from V and 1 from J, leaving 13 bases between them. Germline-derived CDR1 and CDR2 are MGHDK and SYGVNS. DNA for the CDR3: TGTGCCAGCATCCCCGCAGGGTGGAACACTGAAGCTTTCTTT. It encodes CASIPAGWNTEAFF.

On this clone: This same CDR3 is encoded by further DNA sequences in the sample. The J gene is TRBJ1-5, the V gene TRBV7-8, with D possibly matching TRBD1 (6 bases). Trimming removed 5 bases from V and 2 bases from J, with 19 bases in between. The CDR3 consists of 17 residues. CDR1 is SGHVS, CDR2 FQNEAQ, per germline. Written as DNA, the CDR3 is TGTGCCAGCAGCCCTTCGGCGGGGGGCGGCCGCAATCAGCCCCAGCATTTT. It yields the protein CASSPSAGGGRNQPQHF. Complete variable domain (other parts from reference TRBV7-8 and TRBJ1-5): GAGVSQSPRYKVAKRGQDVALRCDPISGHVSLFWYQQALGQGPEFLTYFQNEAQLDKSGLPSDRFFAERPEGSVSTLKIQRTQQEDSAVYLCASSPSAGGGRNQPQHFGDGTRLSIL.

J is TRBJ1-1 and V is TRBV7-2; TRBD1 aligns across 8 bases. The trim removed 11 bases at V and 7 bases at J, leaving 9 bases unmatched. The CDR3 runs 12 residues. CDR1 and CDR2 (germline): SGHTA, FQGNSA. Here the CDR3 reads CAGNRQGFEAFF. As DNA, the CDR3 is TGTGCCGGCAACAGACAGGGGTTTGAAGCTTTCTTT.

The chain carries TRBV11-2 and TRBJ1-1; the match to TRBD1 covers 7 bases. CDR1 and CDR2 from the germline V gene are SGHAT and FQNNGV. This CDR3 has 15 residues. V gave up 5 bases and J gave up 2 bases; unmatched junction bases: 8. In DNA form, the CDR3 reads TGTGCCAGCAGCCGCCGACAGGGTGAAAACACTGAAGCTTTCTTT. Encoded protein: CASSRRQGENTEAFF.

CDR3 nucleotides: TGTGCCAGCAGCCCGACTACGGGCTTCCCCGAGCAGTACTTC. Translation gives CASSPTTGFPEQYF. The chain links TRBV7-9 to TRBJ2-7, with a tentative D call TRBD2 (5 bases). The CDR3 is 14 residues long. The V end lost 5 bases, the J end lost 6 bases, and 17 bases lay between the germline ends. The V gene's germline CDR1 is SEHNR and CDR2 FQNEAQ (reference sequence).

The CDR3 sequence is CAWRPRTASSYNEQFF. DNA of the CDR3: TGTGCCTGGCGACCGCGGACAGCAAGCTCCTACAATGAGCAGTTCTTC. The V gene is TRBV30, the J gene TRBJ2-1; tentative D call: TRBD1 (6 bases). The V gene's germline CDR1 is GTSNPN and CDR2 SVGIG (reference sequence). Trimming took 5 bases from V and 0 from J, leaving 17 bases between them. The CDR3 covers 16 residues.

CDR3 bases: TGTGCCAGTAGCGTTCTAGCGGGGGGGCCCAATGAGCAGTTCTTC. This translates into CASSVLAGGPNEQFF. The gene calls are TRBV19 and TRBJ2-1; 12 nucleotides align to TRBD2. This CDR3 spans 15 amino acids. With 6 bases clipped from V and 6 bases from J, the junction kept 6 bases outside the gene matches. CDR1 and CDR2 from the germline V gene are LNHDA and SQIVND (reference sequence).

The CDR3 DNA reads TGCGCCAGCAGTTATACAGATAATTCACCCCTCCACTTT. Translated, it gives CASSYTDNSPLHF. V is TRBV4-1 and J is TRBJ1-6, with D unclear. The V gene lost 6 bases and the J gene lost 5 bases, with 8 bases spanning the gap. Germline CDR1 reads MGHRA; CDR2 reads YSYEKL. This CDR3 has 13 amino acids.

This clone occurred a few times. This chain connects TRBV19 to TRBJ1-1, with D hard to call. The CDR3 is 15 residues long. Looked up from germline, CDR1 is LNHDA and CDR2 is SQIVND (reference sequence). V lost 3 bases, J lost 0 bases, and 11 bases lay in between. In nucleotides, the CDR3 is TGTGCCAGTAGTATGGGTCGGGGAATGAACACTGAAGCTTTCTTT. Its translation is CASSMGRGMNTEAFF.

The chain is built from TRBV30 and TRBJ1-1; maybe TRBD1 (6 bases). CDR3 size: 15 residues. V shed 0 bases and J shed 8 bases, with 19 bases lying between them. Germline CDR1 GTSNPN, CDR2 SVGIG (reference sequence). The CDR3 loop is CAWSVGGVSRAEAFF. DNA of the CDR3: TGTGCCTGGAGTGTAGGGGGGGTCTCGCGGGCCGAAGCTTTCTTT. Using reference TRBV30 and TRBJ1-1 for the parts outside the CDR3, the full variable domain is SQTIHQWPATLVQPVGSPLSLECTVEGTSNPNLYWYRQAAGRGLQLLFYSVGIGQISSEVPQNLSASRPQDRQFILSSKKLLLSDSGFYLCAWSVGGVSRAEAFFGQGTRLTVV.

The chain has TRBV5-1 and TRBJ1-1; a weak D match, TRBD1 (6 bases). The V and J ends lost 4 bases and 4 bases respectively, with 17 bases between them. CDR3 length equals 15 residues. Per germline, CDR1 SGHRS and CDR2 YFSETQ. CDR3 sequence reads: CASSGNTGKGTEAFF. The CDR3 nucleotides read TGCGCCAGCAGCGGAAATACAGGGAAGGGCACTGAAGCTTTCTTT.

This clone was detected once. The chain carries TRBV2 and TRBJ2-3, with D possibly matching TRBD2 (7 bases). There are 15 residues in the CDR3. Germline values: CDR1 SNHLY, CDR2 FYNNEI. The V and J ends lost 7 bases and 1 base respectively, with 15 bases between them. The CDR3 DNA reads as TGTGCCAGCACTCTGGGGGCGGGAGGCACAGATACGCAGTATTTT. Translating it yields CASTLGAGGTDTQYF.